Given below is one T cell receptor beta chain in context. There are 15 residues in the CDR3. Germline assignment: CDR1 MNHEY and CDR2 SVGAGI. With 6 bases removed from V and 5 bases from J, the gap between germline ends came to 19 bases. The data belong to a study of identical twins. TCRdb processed the 5' RACE reads anew with MiXCR; each CDR3 protein has one entry. In the table there are about 720,000 distinct CDR3 sequences, around 8.6% of which are singletons. These same data were also listed under a study on yellow fever vaccine responses in identical twins.

The sequence was collected from a woman aged 18-29 years in good health. The genes are TRBV6-5 and TRBJ2-5; either TRBD1 or TRBD2 may fit D (6 bases each). Material: PBMCs. This CDR3 is CASSLLPGAGETQYF. For the CDR3, the DNA is TGTGCCAGCAGCTTACTCCCGGGGGCGGGTGAGACCCAGTACTTC.